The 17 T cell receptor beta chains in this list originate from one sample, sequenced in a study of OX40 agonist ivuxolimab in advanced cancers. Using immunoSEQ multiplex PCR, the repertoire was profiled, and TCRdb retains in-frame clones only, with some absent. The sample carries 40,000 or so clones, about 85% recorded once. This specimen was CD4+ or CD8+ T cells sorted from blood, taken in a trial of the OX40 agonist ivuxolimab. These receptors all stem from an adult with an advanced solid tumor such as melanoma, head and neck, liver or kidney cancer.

CDR3: CSVTPSGANVLTF. CDR3 nucleotide sequence: TGCAGCGTTACCCCATCTGGGGCCAACGTCCTGACTTTC. V is TRBV29-1 and J is TRBJ2-6; D ambiguous. Germline CDR1 is SQVTM and CDR2 is ANQGSEA. The CDR3 loop spans 13 amino acids. V was pared by 5 bases and J by 1 base, with 6 bases between.

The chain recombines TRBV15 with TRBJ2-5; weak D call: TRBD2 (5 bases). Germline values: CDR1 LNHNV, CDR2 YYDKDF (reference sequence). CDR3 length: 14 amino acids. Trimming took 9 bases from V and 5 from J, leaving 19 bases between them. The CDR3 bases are TGTGCCACAGCAGAGCCATGGGAGTACGAGACCCAGTACTTC. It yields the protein CATAEPWEYETQYF.

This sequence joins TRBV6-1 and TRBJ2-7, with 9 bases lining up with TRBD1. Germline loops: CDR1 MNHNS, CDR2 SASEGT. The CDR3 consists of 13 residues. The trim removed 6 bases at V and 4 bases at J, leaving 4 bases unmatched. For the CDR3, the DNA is TGTGCCAGCAGGCCGGGACAGGGATACGAGCAGTACTTC. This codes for CASRPGQGYEQYF.

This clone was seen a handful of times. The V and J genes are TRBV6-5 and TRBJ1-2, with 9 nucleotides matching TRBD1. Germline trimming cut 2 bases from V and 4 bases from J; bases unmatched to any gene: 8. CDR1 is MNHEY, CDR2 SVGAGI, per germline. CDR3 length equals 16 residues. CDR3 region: CASSYIRTGGAYGYTF. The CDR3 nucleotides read TGTGCCAGCAGTTACATCAGAACAGGGGGCGCCTATGGCTACACCTTC.

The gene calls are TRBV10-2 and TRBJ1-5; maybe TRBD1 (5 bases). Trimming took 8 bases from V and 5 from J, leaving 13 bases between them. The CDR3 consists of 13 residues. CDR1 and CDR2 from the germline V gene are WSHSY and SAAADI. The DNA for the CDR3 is TGCGCCAGCTCTTTGGGGGGTCATCAGCCCCAGCATTTT. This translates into CASSLGGHQPQHF.

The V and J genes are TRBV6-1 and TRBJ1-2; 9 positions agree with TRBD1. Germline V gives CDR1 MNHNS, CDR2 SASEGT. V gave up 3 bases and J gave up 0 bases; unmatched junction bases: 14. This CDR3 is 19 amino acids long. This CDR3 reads CASSDLFGTGKGANYGYTF. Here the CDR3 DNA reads TGTGCCAGCAGTGACCTCTTCGGGACAGGGAAGGGGGCTAACTATGGCTACACCTTC.

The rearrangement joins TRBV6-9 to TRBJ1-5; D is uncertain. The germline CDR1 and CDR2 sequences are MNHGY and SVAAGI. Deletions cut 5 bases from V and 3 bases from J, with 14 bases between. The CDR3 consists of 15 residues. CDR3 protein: CASSPAGGDNQPQHF. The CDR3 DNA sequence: TGTGCCAGCAGTCCTGCGGGTGGAGACAATCAGCCCCAGCATTTT.

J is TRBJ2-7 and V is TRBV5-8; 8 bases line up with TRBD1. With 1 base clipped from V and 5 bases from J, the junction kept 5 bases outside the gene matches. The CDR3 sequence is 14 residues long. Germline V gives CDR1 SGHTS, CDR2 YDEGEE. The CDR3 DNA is TGTGCCAGCAGCTTGCGCCAGGGGGCCCACGAGCAGTACTTC. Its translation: CASSLRQGAHEQYF.

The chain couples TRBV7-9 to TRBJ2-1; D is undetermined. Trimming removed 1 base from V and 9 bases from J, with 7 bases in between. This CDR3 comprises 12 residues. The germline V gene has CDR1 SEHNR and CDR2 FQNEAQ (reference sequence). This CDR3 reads CASSLGDSEQFF. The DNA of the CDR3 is TGTGCCAGCAGCTTAGGGGATAGTGAGCAGTTCTTC.

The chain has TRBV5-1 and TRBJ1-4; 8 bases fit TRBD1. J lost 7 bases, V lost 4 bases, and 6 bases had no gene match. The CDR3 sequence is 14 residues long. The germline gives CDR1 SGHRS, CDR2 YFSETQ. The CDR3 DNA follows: TGCGCCAGCAGCCACGGACAGGGAGGTGAAAAACTGTTTTTT. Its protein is CASSHGQGGEKLFF.

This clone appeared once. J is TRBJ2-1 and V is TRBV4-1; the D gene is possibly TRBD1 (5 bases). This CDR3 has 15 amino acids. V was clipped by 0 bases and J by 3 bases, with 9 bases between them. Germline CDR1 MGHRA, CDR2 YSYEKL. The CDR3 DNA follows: TGCGCCAGCAGCCAAGACAGGGTCGGCTACAATGAGCAGTTCTTC. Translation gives CASSQDRVGYNEQFF.

CDR3 sequence (DNA): TGCGCCAGCAGCCGATCACTTCAAGAGACCCAGTACTTC. Amino acids: CASSRSLQETQYF. V usage is TRBV5-1 and J usage is TRBJ2-5; D call uncertain. The CDR3 covers 13 residues. Looked up from germline, CDR1 is SGHRS and CDR2 is YFSETQ. The germline V and J ends were trimmed by 4 bases and 2 bases, with 9 bases remaining between them.

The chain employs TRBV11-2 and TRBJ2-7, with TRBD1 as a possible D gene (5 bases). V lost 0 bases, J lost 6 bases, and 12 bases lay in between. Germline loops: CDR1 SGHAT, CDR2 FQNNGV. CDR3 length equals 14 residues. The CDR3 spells CASSLDPAGFEQYF. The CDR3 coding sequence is TGTGCCAGCAGCTTAGATCCGGCAGGGTTCGAGCAGTACTTC.

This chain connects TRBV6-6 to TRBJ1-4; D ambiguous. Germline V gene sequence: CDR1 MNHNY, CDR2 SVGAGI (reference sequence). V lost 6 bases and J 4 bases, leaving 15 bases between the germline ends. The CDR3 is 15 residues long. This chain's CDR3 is CASRKPADGNEKLFF. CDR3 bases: TGTGCCAGCAGAAAACCCGCCGACGGTAATGAAAAACTGTTTTTT.

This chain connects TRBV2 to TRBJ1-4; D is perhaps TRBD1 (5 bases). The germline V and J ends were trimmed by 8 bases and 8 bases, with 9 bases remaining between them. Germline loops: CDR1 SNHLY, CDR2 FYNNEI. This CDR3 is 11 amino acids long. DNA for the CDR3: TGTGCCAGCGGGACCCGAGAAAAACTGTTTTTT. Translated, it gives CASGTREKLFF.

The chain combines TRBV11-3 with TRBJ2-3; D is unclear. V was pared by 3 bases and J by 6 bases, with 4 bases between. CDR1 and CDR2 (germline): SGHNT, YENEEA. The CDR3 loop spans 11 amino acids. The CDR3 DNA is TGTGCCAGCAGCTTGGGGGATACGCAGTATTTT. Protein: CASSLGDTQYF.

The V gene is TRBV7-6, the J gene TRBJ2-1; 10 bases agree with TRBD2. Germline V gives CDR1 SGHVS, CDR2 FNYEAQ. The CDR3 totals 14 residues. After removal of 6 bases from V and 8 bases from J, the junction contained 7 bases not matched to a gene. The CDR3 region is CASRALAGVDEQFF. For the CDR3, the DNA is TGTGCCAGCAGGGCCCTAGCGGGAGTCGATGAGCAGTTCTTC.